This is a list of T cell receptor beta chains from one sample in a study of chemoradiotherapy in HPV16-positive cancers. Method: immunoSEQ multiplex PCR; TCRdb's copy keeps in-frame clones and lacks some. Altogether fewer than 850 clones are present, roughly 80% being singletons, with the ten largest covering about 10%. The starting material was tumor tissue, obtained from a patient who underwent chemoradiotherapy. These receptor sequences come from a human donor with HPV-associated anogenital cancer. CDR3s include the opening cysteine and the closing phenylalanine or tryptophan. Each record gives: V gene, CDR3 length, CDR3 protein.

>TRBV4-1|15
CASSQDPRGPNGYTF
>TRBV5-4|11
CASSVSDEQFF
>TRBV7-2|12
CASSLIGWPQHF
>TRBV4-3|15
CASSLDSADRDTQYF
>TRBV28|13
CASKQGGLRPQHF
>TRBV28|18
CASRIYGTGVLRGDTQYF
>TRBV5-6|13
CASSRQRNNEQFF
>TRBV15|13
CATRETNSYEQYF
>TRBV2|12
CASSDQPDTQYF
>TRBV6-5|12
CASSSQGGHAFF
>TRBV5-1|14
CASSLEQGGQPQHF
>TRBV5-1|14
CASSPDRGPSEQYF
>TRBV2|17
CASLLEGILREGYGYTF
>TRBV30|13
CAWTKGVGNTIYF
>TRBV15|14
CATSGWTGSYEQFF
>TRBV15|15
CATSRARDIYNEQFF
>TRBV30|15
CAWGENDRVNHGYTF
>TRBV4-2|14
CASSQDPSPGGYTF
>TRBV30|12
CACTSGGAGYTF
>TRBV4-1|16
CASSLEPGAGANVLTF
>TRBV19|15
CASSDREQGNEKLFF
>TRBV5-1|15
CASSPRGKDTGELFF
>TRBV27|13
CASSRNYNSPLHF
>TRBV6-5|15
CASSYVAGGNTEAFF
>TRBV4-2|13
CASSPGDFYEQYF
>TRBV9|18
CASSVGSAGGITNEKLFF
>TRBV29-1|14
CSVGKTGPPDTQYF
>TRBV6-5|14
CASSYLSPGSPLHF
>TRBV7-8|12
CASSQTGEKLFF
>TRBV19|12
CAIGGRNYGYTF
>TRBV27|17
CASRLRQGGKMNTEAFF
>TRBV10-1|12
CASSENVGELFF
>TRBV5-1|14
CASSSGGRGDEQFF
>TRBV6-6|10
CASSHNEQFF
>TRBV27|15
CASRVLQGANYGYTF
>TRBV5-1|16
CASAWGHGTENTEAFF
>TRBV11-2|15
CASSLVSLASNEQFF
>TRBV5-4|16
CASSLRLAGGNNEQFF
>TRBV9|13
CASSVGQGAEAFF
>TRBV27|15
CASSAHRGQDTEAFF
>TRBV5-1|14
CASSWGTGQETQYF
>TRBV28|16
CASSFWGTVGNQPQHF